Below are 9 T cell receptor beta chains sequenced from a single sample in a study of vaccination and CD4 T cells after COVID-19. An Oncomine TCR Beta short-read assay was used to sequence the DNA from cultured CD4+ T cells. TCRdb reprocessed the PCR reads via MiXCR and lists one record per CDR3 protein. The sample includes 15,000 or so distinct CDR3 sequences, around 53% of them seen just once. Antigens for these TCRs are unknown. Treatment defined: approximately 10-day PBMC culture with coronavirus spike peptide pools or control peptides (ViraFEST assay). Sample: CD4+ T cells from blood, cultured in vitro. Receptors were obtained from a human donor who had recovered from COVID-19.

The rearrangement uses TRBV7-2 and TRBJ1-2, with 7 bases lining up with TRBD1. The germline V gene encodes CDR1 SGHTA and CDR2 FQGNSA. The J segment lost 8 bases and the V segment lost 4 bases, leaving 10 bases of the junction unmatched. The length of the CDR3 is 14 residues. For the CDR3, the DNA is TGTGCCAGCAGCTCTCCGGGACAGTTCTGGGGCTACACCTTC. It yields the protein CASSSPGQFWGYTF.

This clonotype was seen only a few times. This sequence joins TRBV20-1 and TRBJ1-1; D is undetermined. Germline V gene sequence: CDR1 DFQATT, CDR2 SNEGSKA (reference sequence). The CDR3 has 13 amino acids. V was shortened by 8 bases and J by 1 base, with 14 bases between the two germline ends. The CDR3 DNA sequence: TGCAGTATAGTGGAACACCAGAACACTGAAGCTTTCTTT. It codes for CSIVEHQNTEAFF.

J is TRBJ2-3 and V is TRBV20-1; 10 nucleotides match TRBD2. This CDR3 comprises 19 residues. Trimming took 6 bases from V and 1 from J; bases not matched to a gene: 19. Germline CDR1 is DFQATT and CDR2 is SNEGSKA (reference sequence). CDR3 residues: CSAASYGTSALWGTDTQYF. The CDR3 nucleotides are TGCAGTGCGGCTAGTTACGGGACTAGCGCCTTGTGGGGCACAGATACGCAGTATTTT.

The rearrangement links TRBV2 to TRBJ1-2, with TRBD1 as a possible D gene (5 bases). Germline-derived CDR1 and CDR2 are SNHLY and FYNNEI. The V end was cut by 4 bases, the J end by 5 bases, with 14 bases between. This CDR3 spans 14 amino acids. The CDR3 nucleotides are TGTGCCAGCAGTGCCGAGACGGGACCTTATGGCTACACCTTC. This translates into CASSAETGPYGYTF.

This clonotype was detected once. This chain connects TRBV24-1 to TRBJ2-5; TRBD1 aligns across 11 bases. The V and J ends lost 3 bases and 4 bases, in that order; junction bases with no gene match: 3. This CDR3 contains 15 residues. Germline values: CDR1 KGHDR, CDR2 SFDVKD. The CDR3 loop is CATSDPGTGGETQYF. The CDR3 nucleotides read TGTGCCACCAGTGATCCCGGGACAGGGGGAGAGACCCAGTACTTC.

The chain carries TRBV30 and TRBJ1-2; D is undetermined. The CDR3 loop spans 13 amino acids. Looked up from germline, CDR1 is GTSNPN and CDR2 is SVGIG (reference sequence). V was trimmed by 1 base and J by 1 base, leaving 7 bases between them. The chain's CDR3 is CAWSGFDNYGYTF. CDR3 coding DNA: TGTGCCTGGAGTGGGTTCGATAACTATGGCTACACCTTC.

This clonotype was seen only once. This sequence joins TRBV7-9 and TRBJ1-2; the D gene is possibly TRBD1 (6 bases). Germline V gene data show CDR1 as SEHNR and CDR2 as FQNEAQ (reference sequence). Trimming took off 1 base at V and 6 bases at J, with 9 bases between the two ends. This CDR3 is built from 13 residues. The CDR3 region is CASSLVDRHGYTF. Here the CDR3 DNA reads TGTGCCAGCAGCTTAGTGGACAGACATGGCTACACCTTC.

This sequence joins TRBV20-1 and TRBJ1-6, with D unclear. The CDR3 covers 13 residues. Deletions cut 6 bases from V and 7 bases from J, with 13 bases between. The germline V gene has CDR1 DFQATT and CDR2 SNEGSKA (reference sequence). This CDR3 is CSAGLGSNSPLHF. The CDR3 region has the DNA TGCAGTGCAGGGTTGGGGTCCAATTCACCCCTCCACTTT.

The chain combines TRBV4-1 with TRBJ1-1; D might be TRBD1 (6 bases). The CDR3 consists of 16 residues. Germline V gene lookup returns CDR1 MGHRA and CDR2 YSYEKL. V dropped 0 bases and J dropped 1 base, with 12 bases sitting between them. This CDR3 is CASSQDRAGENTEAFF. The CDR3 coding sequence is TGCGCCAGCAGCCAAGATAGGGCAGGGGAGAACACTGAAGCTTTCTTT.